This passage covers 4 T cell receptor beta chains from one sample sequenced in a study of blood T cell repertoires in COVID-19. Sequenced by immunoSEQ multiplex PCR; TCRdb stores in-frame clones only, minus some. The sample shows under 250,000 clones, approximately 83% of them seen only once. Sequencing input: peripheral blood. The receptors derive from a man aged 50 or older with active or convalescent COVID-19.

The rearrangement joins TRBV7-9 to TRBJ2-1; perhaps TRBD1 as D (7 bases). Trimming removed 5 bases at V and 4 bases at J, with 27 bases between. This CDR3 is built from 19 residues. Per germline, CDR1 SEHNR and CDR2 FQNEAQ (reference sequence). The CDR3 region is CASSPPAGGGLGGYNEQFF. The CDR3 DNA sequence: TGTGCCAGCAGCCCTCCGGCAGGGGGAGGCCTCGGGGGATACAATGAGCAGTTCTTC.

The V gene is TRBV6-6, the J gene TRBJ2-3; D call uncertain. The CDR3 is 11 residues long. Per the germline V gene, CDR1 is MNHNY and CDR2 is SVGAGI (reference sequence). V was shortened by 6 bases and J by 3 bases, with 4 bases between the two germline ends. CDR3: CASSQTDTQYF. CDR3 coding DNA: TGTGCCAGCAGCCAAACAGATACGCAGTATTTT.

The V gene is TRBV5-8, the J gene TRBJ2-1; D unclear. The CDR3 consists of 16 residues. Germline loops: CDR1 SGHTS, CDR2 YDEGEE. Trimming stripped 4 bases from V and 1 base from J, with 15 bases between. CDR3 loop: CASSKTWLTSYNEQFF. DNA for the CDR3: TGTGCCAGCAGCAAGACTTGGCTAACGTCCTACAATGAGCAGTTCTTC.

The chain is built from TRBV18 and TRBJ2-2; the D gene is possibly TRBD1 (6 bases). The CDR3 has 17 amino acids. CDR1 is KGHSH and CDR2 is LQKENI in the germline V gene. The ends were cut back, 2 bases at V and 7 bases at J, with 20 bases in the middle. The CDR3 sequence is CASSPWMSGQTNGELFF. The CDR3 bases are TGTGCCAGCTCACCATGGATGTCAGGACAGACTAACGGGGAGCTGTTTTTT.